These 13 T cell receptor beta chains came from one sample sequenced in a study of blood T cell repertoires in COVID-19. Profiled with immunoSEQ multiplex PCR; TCRdb holds only in-frame clones, not every one. Here the sample spans about half a million clones, 70% to 90% being singletons. Sequencing was carried out using peripheral blood. The receptors originated from a human donor in a cohort sampled during active COVID-19.

The table lists this clone with a few counts. This rearrangement joins TRBV28 to TRBJ1-1; D is uncertain. This CDR3 is 13 amino acids long. The V end was cut by 4 bases, the J end by 11 bases, with 17 bases between. The germline V gene has CDR1 MDHEN and CDR2 SYDVKM. CDR3 sequence (DNA): TGTGCCAGCAGTTCTCCGCCGGGGATTTGGGCTTTCTTT. Amino acid sequence: CASSSPPGIWAFF.

The gene calls are TRBV10-1 and TRBJ2-7; D remains unclear. V was cut by 4 bases and J by 3 bases, with 10 bases left in between. The CDR3 extends over 13 amino acids. Germline-derived CDR1 and CDR2 are WNHNN and SYGVQD (reference sequence). DNA of the CDR3: TGCGCCAGCAGTGGATTTTCTAGCTACGAGCAGTACTTC. Translating gives CASSGFSSYEQYF.

V gene TRBV19 combines with J gene TRBJ1-2; 7 nucleotides agree with TRBD1. With 3 bases clipped from V and 8 bases from J, the junction kept 9 bases outside the gene matches. CDR1 and CDR2 (germline): LNHDA, SQIVND (reference sequence). CDR3 length: 14 residues. The CDR3: CASSITGVGGGYTF. Written as DNA, the CDR3 is TGTGCCAGTAGTATCACAGGGGTAGGTGGCGGCTACACCTTC.

The V and J genes are TRBV27 and TRBJ2-7; 9 bases are a match to TRBD1. CDR1 and CDR2 from the germline V gene are MNHEY and SMNVEV (reference sequence). Trimming at V came to 3 bases and at J to 7 bases, leaving 7 bases not matched to a gene. The CDR3 sequence is 14 residues long. The CDR3 DNA follows: TGTGCCAGCAGTTTTGCACAGGGGGCGAGGGAGCAGTACTTC. It is translated as CASSFAQGAREQYF.

A word on this clone: This same CDR3 is encoded by further DNA sequences in the sample. The V and J genes are TRBV5-1 and TRBJ2-7; 9 positions agree with TRBD2. This CDR3 comprises 15 residues. Germline V gene data show CDR1 as SGHRS and CDR2 as YFSETQ. V gave up 0 bases and J gave up 4 bases; unmatched junction bases: 5. The CDR3 DNA reads TGCGCCAGCAGCTTGGTCATAGCGGGAGAATACGAGCAGTACTTC. Amino acids: CASSLVIAGEYEQYF.

The chain uses TRBV6-5 and TRBJ1-2; D ambiguous. Trimming shortened V by 7 bases and J by 7 bases, and 10 bases separated the two germline ends. The CDR3 runs 11 residues. CDR1 is MNHEY and CDR2 is SVGAGI in the germline V gene. Here the CDR3 reads CASISPFGYTF. The DNA of the CDR3 is TGTGCCAGCATCTCCCCCTTTGGCTACACCTTC.

The chain combines TRBV11-3 with TRBJ2-7; 8 nucleotides agree with TRBD2. Unmatched junction bases numbered 5, after V lost 4 bases and J lost 6 bases. The CDR3 loop spans 13 amino acids. Germline CDR1 and CDR2: SGHNT and YENEEA. The CDR3 sequence: CASSSSRGGEQYF. Written as DNA, the CDR3 is TGTGCCAGCAGCTCATCCCGGGGGGGCGAGCAGTACTTC. The full variable domain, in which reference TRBV11-3 and TRBJ2-7 provide the parts outside the CDR3, is EAGVVQSPRYKIIEKKQPVAFWCNPISGHNTLYWYLQNLGQGPELLIRYENEEAVDDSQLPKDRFSAERLKGVDSTLKIQPAELGDSAVYLCASSSSRGGEQYFGPGTRLTVT.

The V and J genes are TRBV7-2 and TRBJ2-1, with D perhaps matching TRBD2 (6 bases). The V gene's germline CDR1 is SGHTA and CDR2 FQGNSA. This CDR3 has 16 amino acids. Trimming removed 2 bases at V and 7 bases at J, with 18 bases between. This chain's CDR3 is CASSLFRSGSTNEQFF. Here the CDR3 DNA reads TGTGCCAGCAGCTTATTCCGCAGCGGGTCAACTAATGAGCAGTTCTTC.

This clone was seen once. V usage is TRBV28 and J usage is TRBJ2-3; 7 bases line up with TRBD1. CDR1 MDHEN and CDR2 SYDVKM come from the germline V gene. Germline trimming cut 2 bases from V and 2 bases from J; bases unmatched to any gene: 10. The CDR3 runs 17 residues. For the CDR3, the DNA is TGTGCCAGCAGTTTACTAGACAGGGCTAAATTCACAGATACGCAGTATTTT. Translated, it gives CASSLLDRAKFTDTQYF.

This clone was counted between two and nine times. V and J are TRBV21-1 and TRBJ1-1; TRBD1 is taken as the D call from the table, unchecked against the DNA. TRBV21-1 is a listed pseudogene. There are 12 residues in the CDR3. The CDR3 sequence: CASSHRVTEAFF. CDR3 nucleotides: TGTGCCAGCAGTCACAGGGTCACTGAAGCTTTCTTT.

This chain links TRBV19 with TRBJ2-2, with D perhaps TRBD2 (6 bases). Trimming shortened V by 8 bases and J by 5 bases, and 12 bases separated the two germline ends. Germline loops: CDR1 LNHDA, CDR2 SQIVND (reference sequence). There are 13 residues in the CDR3. The CDR3 reads CASGLAITGELFF. CDR3 coding DNA: TGTGCCAGTGGGCTAGCGATAACCGGGGAGCTGTTTTTT.

The chain uses TRBV30 and TRBJ1-2; D is uncertain. The ends were cut back, 2 bases at V and 6 bases at J, with 10 bases in the middle. The CDR3 is made up of 12 amino acids. The germline V gene has CDR1 GTSNPN and CDR2 SVGIG (reference sequence). For the CDR3, the DNA is TGTGCCTGGAGTTTAACGGTCAATGGCTACACCTTC. Protein product: CAWSLTVNGYTF.

The V gene is TRBV5-1, the J gene TRBJ2-1; 16 bases are a match to TRBD2. The V gene's germline CDR1 is SGHRS and CDR2 YFSETQ. This CDR3 is built from 18 residues. Trimming at V came to 4 bases and at J to 5 bases, leaving 9 bases not matched to a gene. This chain's CDR3 is CASSRGLAGGPVDNEQFF. The CDR3 DNA follows: TGCGCCAGCAGCAGGGGACTAGCGGGAGGGCCGGTCGACAATGAGCAGTTCTTC.